These 14 T cell receptor beta chains were all obtained from the same sample, sequenced in a study of patients and donors after allogeneic stem cell transplantation. One entry per CDR3 protein, called by TCRdb with MiXCR from the RT-PCR reads. The top ten clones hold over 25% of a sample with fewer than 75,000 distinct CDR3 sequences, 13% of them seen once. The sample comprised blood, either unsorted or a sorted T cell fraction (not recorded which). The receptor set was obtained from a human donor who was either an allogeneic HSCT recipient or a stem cell or donor lymphocyte infusion donor (not recorded which). It is not recorded whose cells these are; they may come from a transplant donor.

This clonotype appeared a few times. V gene TRBV10-3 combines with J gene TRBJ2-1; TRBD2 aligns across 10 bases. Germline loops: CDR1 ENHRY, CDR2 SYGVKD. The length of the CDR3 is 17 residues. The junction had 9 bases not matched to a gene; V was cut back by 0 bases and J by 7 bases. The DNA of the CDR3 is TGTGCCATCAGTGAGTCAATCCTAGCGGGAGTCTTTAATGAGCAGTTCTTC. Its translation is CAISESILAGVFNEQFF.

This clonotype appeared many times. The rearrangement uses TRBV6-5 and TRBJ1-5; no clear D. V lost 0 bases to trimming and J lost 0 bases, with 6 bases between them. The CDR3 loop spans 15 amino acids. Looked up from germline, CDR1 is MNHEY and CDR2 is SVGAGI. CDR3 sequence reads: CASSYSEGSNQPQHF. In DNA, the CDR3 is TGTGCCAGCAGTTACTCGGAGGGTAGCAATCAGCCCCAGCATTTT.

This clonotype was counted only a few times. The chain carries TRBV20-1 and TRBJ2-7; 14 bases are shared with TRBD2. V shed 0 bases, J shed 3 bases, and the junction held 10 bases outside the gene matches. CDR1 and CDR2 (germline): DFQATT, SNEGSKA (reference sequence). The CDR3 loop spans 18 amino acids. The CDR3 here is CSAREVGGLAGGFYEQYF. DNA of the CDR3: TGCAGTGCTAGAGAAGTCGGAGGACTAGCGGGAGGCTTCTACGAGCAGTACTTC.

In its sample, this clonotype was seen many times. J is TRBJ2-1 and V is TRBV5-6; D unclear. Germline CDR1 SGHDT, CDR2 YYEEEE. The V end lost 2 bases, the J end lost 7 bases, and 13 bases lay between the germline ends. The CDR3 has 14 amino acids. The CDR3 reads CASSLESFGNEQFF. DNA for the CDR3: TGTGCCAGCAGCTTAGAATCGTTTGGGAATGAGCAGTTCTTC. The variable domain in full, with the rest retrieved from reference TRBV5-6 and TRBJ2-1, is DAGVTQSPTHLIKTRGQQVTLRCSPKSGHDTVSWYQQALGQGPQFIFQYYEEEERQRGNFPDRFSGHQFPNYSSELNVNALLLGDSALYLCASSLESFGNEQFFGPGTRLTVL.

This clonotype occurred a few times. The rearrangement links TRBV29-1 to TRBJ2-7; D gene ambiguous. The germline V gene encodes CDR1 SQVTM and CDR2 ANQGSEA. With 5 bases removed from V and 1 base from J, the gap between germline ends came to 9 bases. The CDR3 length is 12 residues. CDR3 in amino acids: CSVMSNSYEQYF. CDR3 DNA sequence: TGCAGCGTTATGTCTAATTCCTACGAGCAGTACTTC.

The chain recombines TRBV4-1 with TRBJ1-1; D is unresolved. The CDR3 is 12 amino acids. Trimming removed 1 base at V and 1 base at J, with 1 base between. Germline assignment: CDR1 MGHRA and CDR2 YSYEKL. The CDR3 sequence: CASSQGNTEAFF. The CDR3 DNA reads as TGCGCCAGCAGCCAAGGGAACACTGAAGCTTTCTTT.

As to this clonotype: An end of the junction differs from the germline gene, which may be a read error. The chain employs TRBV20-1 and TRBJ1-1; D might be TRBD1 (6 bases). There are 13 residues in the CDR3. Germline V lookup: CDR1 DFQATT, CDR2 SNEGSKA (reference sequence). CDR3 in DNA: TGCAGAGCTAGACAGGATGAGGAGACTGAAGCTTTCTTT. Its protein is CRARQDEETEAFF.

This clonotype has more than one count but fewer than ten. The chain recombines TRBV5-8 with TRBJ1-1, with D maybe TRBD1 (5 bases). Per germline, CDR1 SGHTS and CDR2 YDEGEE. This CDR3 contains 13 residues. Trimming cost V 0 bases and J 11 bases, with 14 bases left between them. The CDR3 reads CASSLVLEGPAFF. The CDR3 DNA sequence: TGTGCCAGCAGCTTGGTGTTAGAGGGGCCCGCTTTCTTT.

This clonotype was seen at least ten times. The rearrangement uses TRBV21-1 and TRBJ1-2; TRBD1 reflects the table's D call only, with no check against the DNA. TRBV21-1 has pseudogene status. This CDR3 comprises 17 residues. The CDR3 nucleotides are TGTGCCAGCAGCAAAGCGCAGGGCGAAGAGGATAACTATGGCTACACCTTC. This sequence encodes CASSKAQGEEDNYGYTF.

The chain's CDR3 is CASSPYGGENTEAFF. The CDR3 DNA reads as TGTGCCAGCTCACCATACGGGGGGGAAAACACTGAAGCTTTCTTT. The rearrangement links TRBV18 to TRBJ1-1; D is perhaps TRBD1 (5 bases). CDR1 is KGHSH and CDR2 is LQKENI in the germline V gene. The CDR3 covers 15 residues. V lost 2 bases and J 2 bases, leaving 12 bases between the germline ends. The complete variable domain, with remaining parts taken from reference TRBV18 and TRBJ1-1, reads NAGVMQNPRHLVRRRGQEARLRCSPMKGHSHVYWYRQLPEEGLKFMVYLQKENIIDESGMPKERFSAEFPKEGPSILRIQQVVRGDSAAYFCASSPYGGENTEAFFGQGTRLTVV.

The chain joins TRBV5-1 to TRBJ1-1; D may be TRBD1 (6 bases). This CDR3 has 14 amino acids. V was clipped by 4 bases and J by 1 base, with 11 bases between them. From germline, CDR1 is SGHRS and CDR2 YFSETQ. The CDR3 here is CASSQTGANTEAFF. The DNA for the CDR3 is TGCGCCAGCAGCCAGACAGGAGCGAACACTGAAGCTTTCTTT.

By frequency in the sample, this clonotype is medium-sized. This chain joins TRBV20-1 and TRBJ1-6; TRBD1 is a possible D gene (6 bases). The CDR3 sequence is 18 residues long. The germline gives CDR1 DFQATT, CDR2 SNEGSKA (reference sequence). Trimming cost V 5 bases and J 4 bases, with 24 bases left between them. The CDR3 nucleotides are TGCAGTGCTTCTGATATTCCAGGGACAAAAGGTTATAATTCACCCCTCCACTTT. It encodes CSASDIPGTKGYNSPLHF.

The chain carries TRBV6-6 and TRBJ2-4; 8 bases match TRBD1. Per germline, CDR1 MNHNY and CDR2 SVGAGI (reference sequence). The ends lost 8 bases at V and 0 bases at J; junction bases unmatched: 27. The CDR3 is 22 residues long. The CDR3 spells CASEFLPGQEFYSDLAKNIQYF. The DNA of the CDR3 is TGTGCCAGCGAGTTTTTACCGGGACAGGAATTTTACAGCGACCTAGCCAAAAACATTCAGTACTTC.

This clonotype was seen a few times. This chain uses TRBV7-9 with TRBJ2-1; D not resolved. Trimming stripped 11 bases from V and 4 bases from J, with 6 bases between. The CDR3 is 10 amino acids. Per germline, CDR1 SEHNR and CDR2 FQNEAQ (reference sequence). This CDR3 reads CADIYNEQFF. In DNA form, the CDR3 reads TGTGCCGACATTTACAATGAGCAGTTCTTC.